This T cell receptor beta chain was recovered during a study of regulatory T cells in long-lasting Graves disease. Arm-PCR with iRepertoire HTBI primers amplified the CDR3 regions for these TCR beta libraries. TCRdb processed the multiplex PCR reads anew with MiXCR; each CDR3 protein has one entry. The table shows approximately 250,000 distinct CDR3 sequences, with about 17% occurring only once. The CDR3 has 15 amino acids. Trimming took 4 bases from V and 8 from J, leaving 20 bases between them. CDR1 is MNHEY and CDR2 is SMNVEV in the germline V gene (reference sequence). This clonotype was recorded at least ten times. The sample's time point: newly diagnosed GD, antithyroid drugs for less than 3 months. RNA isolated from PBMCs was used to make the TCR library.

The chain carries TRBV27 and TRBJ1-2, with D hard to call. Here the sequenced sample was peripheral blood mononuclear cells (PBMCs), taken at new diagnosis, from a patient treated with antithyroid drugs. This TCR was sampled from a female donor with Graves disease. The CDR3 sequence is CASSSSAAGVGGYTF. The CDR3 nucleotides read TGTGCCAGCAGTTCCTCCGCGGCCGGAGTGGGCGGCTACACCTTC.